This TCR beta chain was observed in a study of T cell responses to AZD1222 COVID-19 vaccine (dated by TCRdb to 2020 to 2023). For the study in its entirety: AZD1222 recipients given second doses at about 4 weeks or at about 12 weeks were pooled, since spike-specific TCR depth and breadth were not found to differ between the two schedules. TCR sequencing covered fewer than 250 trial participants: 200 to 210 given two doses of AZD1222 and 26 given two doses of MenACWY control vaccine. Trial participants were enrolled by age into subgroups of 18-55, 56-69 and 70-plus years, and around 140, 26 and 57 TCR-sequenced participants, respectively, were included in these subgroups.

The CDR3 regions of human TCRbeta chains were analyzed by immunosequencing. In the source study's methods: Repertoire TCRs were checked for matches against a reference library of SARS-CoV-2-specific TCRs that had been generated using the MIRA antigen-specificity platform. Breadth meant the fraction of unique TCRs that were SARS-CoV-2-associated, whereas depth meant the fraction of total T cells that were SARS-CoV-2-associated. Using the MIRA data, each spike-specific TCR was assigned both to the spike region to which the TCR was reactive and to a CD4 or CD8 class. Log10-transformed breadth and depth values were compared by one-way ANOVA with Sidak's multiple comparisons tests. The clones in this table, taken by TCRdb from immuneACCESS, are in-frame only. Not every clone is retained; where verified, under half of the shortfall comes from an unresolved V gene, and the cause of the rest is unknown. V and J calls and clone size are copied from that table; D and trimming were computed from the DNA. This sample comprises some 130,000 clones, 85% to 90% of them detected only once. Less than 4.5% of the sample lies in the top ten.

About this clone itself: The target of this receptor is not known. No base qualities exist here, and no much larger clone lies one base off it.

This sample's time point label indicates: baseline before first vaccination. Vaccinee samples were obtained from the UK trials COV001 and COV002, which included a single-blind randomized controlled phase 2/3 trial of AZD1222 (ChAdOx1 nCoV-19) in healthy adults. For TCRbeta chain sequencing, PBMC samples from trial participants were taken at day 0 and at day 28 after the second dose. The research as a whole found: Nearly half of unique spike-specific TCRs reportedly recognized epitopes outside regions mutated in the B.1.351 and B.1.1.7 variants. CD4 TCRs associated with the vaccine covered the entire spike protein, and the dominant responses were in regions 160-218 and 743-854. The 56-69-year group was small, and its depth increase did not reach significance, likely because of low power. After two AZD1222 doses, both the breadth and the depth of spike-specific TCRs were significantly higher than at day 0 and than in MenACWY recipients. Because no samples from the day 14 peak response were available, repertoires could be characterized only after the peak T cell response. Conclusions about previously exposed vaccinees are limited because only six or seven AZD1222 recipients were SARS-CoV-2 seropositive at baseline. Participants were mostly white British, with more females than males. The authors suggested clonal diversity may have been underestimated.

The CDR3 numbers 18 residues from cysteine through phenylalanine. Only the CDR3 portion is preserved as DNA: 54 bases, with reading frame beginning at the first base. CDR1 and CDR2 (SGHVS, FNYEAQ) derive from the germline V gene. V is trimmed back by 1 base and J by 2 bases, and the junction contains 10 bases that no gene match accounts for. Sequenced here: peripheral blood, sampled on day 0 of AZD1222 vaccination. The V gene is TRBV7-6 and the J gene is TRBJ2-7; TRBD2 agrees with 11 junctional bases. This receptor was taken from an adult in good health. The DNA is as follows: TGTGCCAGCAGCTTAGATCTCCCTAGCGGGGGGCCTCCCTACGAGCAGTACTTC. It translates to CASSLDLPSGGPPYEQYF.